These 27 T cell receptor beta chains came from one sample sequenced in a study of identical twins. TCRdb reprocessed the 5' RACE reads via MiXCR and lists one record per CDR3 protein. The sample yields fewer than 250,000 distinct CDR3 sequences, around 6.9% seen once. Separately, the same data were catalogued under a study of yellow fever vaccine responses in identical twins.

Sequencing was performed on memory (CD45RO+) T cells sorted from blood. Source of these receptors: a woman under 30 in good health.

This clonotype was recorded a few times. The chain joins TRBV7-2 to TRBJ2-7, with 9 nucleotides matching TRBD1. The CDR3 length is 13 residues. The V gene end was trimmed by 5 bases and the J gene end by 8 bases; junction bases not matched to a gene: 7. The germline V gene encodes CDR1 SGHTA and CDR2 FQGNSA. The CDR3 loop is CASSEPGTGKQYF. CDR3 DNA sequence: TGTGCCAGCAGCGAACCCGGGACAGGGAAGCAGTACTTC.

To note about this clonotype: One base away lies a much larger clone, so this may be a sequencing read error. The CDR3 end shows no conserved phenylalanine or tryptophan, and so a read error is likely. The rearrangement links TRBV5-1 to TRBJ2-7, with 8 positions matching TRBD2. This CDR3 spans 14 amino acids. Trimming at V came to 4 bases and at J to 6 bases, leaving 9 bases not matched to a gene. Germline V gives CDR1 SGHRS, CDR2 YFSETQ. The CDR3, as DNA: TGCGCCAGCAGCCTTACCCGGGGGGGCGGCGAGCAGTACTAC. This codes for CASSLTRGGGEQYY.

This clonotype was seen many times. The rearrangement uses TRBV7-3 and TRBJ2-2; the match to TRBD1 covers 7 bases. Trimming at V came to 4 bases and at J to 3 bases, leaving 5 bases not matched to a gene. This CDR3 is 15 amino acids long. Germline CDR1 SGHTA, CDR2 FQGTGA. CDR3 loop: CASSSGQSYTGELFF. Written as DNA, the CDR3 is TGTGCCAGCAGCTCGGGACAGAGCTACACCGGGGAGCTGTTTTTT.

This chain links TRBV14 with TRBJ2-7; 8 bases match TRBD2. The ends lost 1 base at V and 2 bases at J; junction bases unmatched: 4. Looked up from germline, CDR1 is SGHDN and CDR2 is FVKESK. CDR3 size: 15 residues. CDR3 bases: TGTGCCAGCAGCCAAGGACAGCGGGGGACCTACGAGCAGTACTTC. This codes for CASSQGQRGTYEQYF.

This clonotype was seen at least ten times. As DNA, the CDR3 is TGTGCCAGCAGTGAGCGGGAGGAGGCAGATACGCAGTATTTT. It yields the protein CASSEREEADTQYF. This rearrangement joins TRBV2 to TRBJ2-3, with 8 positions matching TRBD2. The CDR3 is 14 amino acids. Looked up from germline, CDR1 is SNHLY and CDR2 is FYNNEI. V gave up 3 bases and J gave up 4 bases; unmatched junction bases: 3.

This clonotype was detected ten times or more. This rearrangement joins TRBV12-3 or TRBV12-4 to TRBJ2-1; D gene uncertain. V was pared by 1 base and J by 15 bases, with 19 bases between. The CDR3 contains 14 residues. The CDR3 DNA reads as TGTGCCAGCAGTTTAGACAGCGTGCGCAATTTAGGGTTCTTC. As protein: CASSLDSVRNLGFF.

This clonotype appeared a few times. CDR3 sequence reads: CASSLDHRTGELFF. The CDR3 nucleotides are TGTGCCAGCAGCTTGGACCACAGGACCGGGGAGCTGTTTTTT. The chain joins TRBV7-3 to TRBJ2-2, with D perhaps TRBD1 (5 bases). V was trimmed by 3 bases and J by 5 bases, leaving 10 bases between them. Germline V gene sequence: CDR1 SGHTA, CDR2 FQGTGA. The CDR3 length is 14 residues.

This clonotype was seen more than once but under ten times. This chain connects TRBV15 to TRBJ1-5, with D uncertain. CDR3 length: 14 residues. V gave up 1 base and J gave up 3 bases, with 7 bases separating them. Germline CDR1 is LNHNV and CDR2 is YYDKDF (reference sequence). Here the CDR3 DNA reads TGTGCCACCAGCAGAGGAGGACTCAATCAGCCCCAGCATTTT. Translated: CATSRGGLNQPQHF.

The count of this clonotype is one. V usage is TRBV3-1 and J usage is TRBJ2-3; D unresolved. Germline-derived CDR1 and CDR2 are LGHDT and YNNKEL (reference sequence). V was cut by 0 bases and J by 5 bases, with 15 bases left in between. CDR3 length: 16 residues. For the CDR3, the DNA is TGTGCCAGCAGCCAAGAGATCCCCCAAGCCGGAGATACGCAGTATTTT. Translation gives CASSQEIPQAGDTQYF.

This clonotype was detected ten times or more. This sequence joins TRBV5-1 and TRBJ2-5; D assignment may be TRBD1 or TRBD2 (5 bases each). Trimming shortened V by 2 bases and J by 0 bases, and 14 bases separated the two germline ends. In germline, CDR1 is SGHRS, CDR2 YFSETQ. The CDR3 runs to 16 residues. The CDR3 DNA sequence: TGCGCCAGCAGCTTACCGCCGGGGCCGAACCAAGAGACCCAGTACTTC. Residues: CASSLPPGPNQETQYF.

This rearrangement joins TRBV7-2 to TRBJ2-1, with TRBD2 identical over 10 bases. CDR1 and CDR2 from the germline V gene are SGHTA and FQGNSA. This CDR3 is 16 amino acids long. V lost 2 bases to trimming and J lost 7 bases; unmatched junction nucleotides: 8. The CDR3, as DNA: TGTGCCAGCAGCTTATGGGCTAGCGGGAGTAAGAATGAGCAGTTCTTC. The encoded protein is CASSLWASGSKNEQFF.

The table lists this clonotype with many counts. This sequence joins TRBV5-1 and TRBJ1-1; TRBD1 agrees at 9 bases. V dropped 0 bases and J dropped 11; count of bases not matched to a gene: 11. The germline V gene has CDR1 SGHRS and CDR2 YFSETQ. The CDR3 runs 15 residues. The CDR3 here is CASSLGDRDWTTAFF. Here the CDR3 DNA reads TGCGCCAGCAGCTTGGGGGACAGGGATTGGACCACGGCTTTCTTT.

This clonotype was found many times. The chain links TRBV28 to TRBJ2-5; 9 positions match TRBD1. CDR3 length equals 14 residues. Germline V gene sequence: CDR1 MDHEN, CDR2 SYDVKM. The V and J ends lost 5 bases and 5 bases, in that order; junction bases with no gene match: 6. Here the CDR3 DNA reads TGTGCCAGCAGTCTAACAGGGGGCGCGGAGACCCAGTACTTC. Amino acids: CASSLTGGAETQYF.

The sample holds many counts of this clonotype. V and J are TRBV11-2 and TRBJ2-2; D may match TRBD1 or TRBD2 (5 bases each). Trimming took off 5 bases at V and 1 base at J, with 11 bases between the two ends. This CDR3 contains 15 residues. Germline V lookup: CDR1 SGHAT, CDR2 FQNNGV. CDR3 sequence: CASSPGTRNTGELFF. The CDR3 coding sequence is TGTGCCAGCAGCCCAGGGACCCGGAACACCGGGGAGCTGTTTTTT.

This clonotype has at least ten counts. This sequence joins TRBV29-1 and TRBJ2-4; maybe TRBD1 (6 bases). CDR1 is SQVTM, CDR2 ANQGSEA, per germline. The germline V and J ends were trimmed by 4 bases and 6 bases, with 13 bases remaining between them. This CDR3 has 13 amino acids. The CDR3 spells CSVGAGVGNIQYF. The CDR3 nucleotides are TGCAGCGTTGGGGCAGGGGTAGGAAACATTCAGTACTTC. The full variable domain, with the rest looked up from reference TRBV29-1 and TRBJ2-4, is SAVISQKPSRDICQRGTSLTIQCQVDSQVTMMFWYRQQPGQSLTLIATANQGSEATYESGFVIDKFPISRPNLTFSTLTVSNMSPEDSSIYLCSVGAGVGNIQYFGAGTRLSVL.

This clonotype was detected ten times or more. The chain recombines TRBV12-3 or TRBV12-4 with TRBJ1-5; maybe TRBD1 (6 bases). This CDR3 contains 16 residues. V dropped 5 bases and J dropped 6 bases, with 20 bases sitting between them. Here the CDR3 reads CASSPQGGLSSQPQHF. CDR3 nucleotide sequence: TGTGCCAGCAGTCCACAGGGAGGGCTATCAAGTCAGCCCCAGCATTTT.

The CDR3 coding sequence is TGCGCCAGCAGCTTTAGCGGGCGAGCAGGGGACAATGAGCAGTTCTTC. Protein product: CASSFSGRAGDNEQFF. The rearrangement links TRBV5-1 to TRBJ2-1; D possibly corresponds to TRBD2 (7 bases). Trimming left V 2 bases short and J 5 bases short, with 17 bases between. Germline CDR1 reads SGHRS; CDR2 reads YFSETQ. The CDR3 is made up of 16 amino acids.

Ten or more counts support this clonotype. The rearrangement uses TRBV7-2 and TRBJ1-5, with TRBD1 matching 7 bases. J lost 4 bases, V lost 5 bases, and 8 bases had no gene match. The CDR3 extends over 15 amino acids. Germline CDR1 and CDR2: SGHTA and FQGNSA. The CDR3 DNA is TGTGCCAGCAGCGCAGGGGGGGCGCGAAATCAGCCCCAGCATTTT. Translated, it gives CASSAGGARNQPQHF.

The CDR3 DNA sequence: TGTGCCAGCATCGGGGTTCTGGGGGACAACTCCTACGAGCAGTACTTC. This translates into CASIGVLGDNSYEQYF. V usage is TRBV7-8 and J usage is TRBJ2-7, with a weak D call TRBD1 (6 bases). V gave up 7 bases and J gave up 0 bases, with 19 bases separating them. Germline loops: CDR1 SGHVS, CDR2 FQNEAQ. There are 16 residues in the CDR3.

This clonotype was recorded at least ten times. The gene calls are TRBV9 and TRBJ2-1; no reliable D call. The CDR3 consists of 13 residues. V dropped 0 bases and J dropped 9 bases, with 10 bases sitting between them. Germline CDR1 and CDR2: SGDLS and YYNGEE. CDR3 in amino acids: CASSVAVFGEQFF. The CDR3, as DNA: TGTGCCAGCAGCGTAGCCGTGTTTGGTGAGCAGTTCTTC.

The rearrangement links TRBV7-8 to TRBJ1-1, with TRBD1 matching over 7 bases. The CDR3 is made up of 13 amino acids. Trimming cost V 3 bases and J 3 bases; bases outside gene matches: 1. Per the germline V gene, CDR1 is SGHVS and CDR2 is FQNEAQ. The CDR3 loop is CASSFQGDTEAFF. The CDR3 nucleotides read TGTGCCAGCAGCTTTCAGGGGGACACTGAAGCTTTCTTT.

The rearrangement links TRBV27 to TRBJ2-3; a weak D match, TRBD1 (6 bases). In germline, CDR1 is MNHEY, CDR2 SMNVEV (reference sequence). Trimming took 5 bases from V and 0 from J, leaving 18 bases between them. There are 17 residues in the CDR3. CDR3 loop: CASSPASGTTSTDTQYF. The DNA for the CDR3 is TGTGCCAGCAGTCCGGCATCCGGGACAACTAGCACAGATACGCAGTATTTT.

This clonotype was observed at least ten times. This sequence joins TRBV3-1 and TRBJ2-1; tentative D call: TRBD1 (6 bases). The V end was cut by 4 bases, the J end by 8 bases, with 12 bases between. Looked up from germline, CDR1 is LGHDT and CDR2 is YNNKEL (reference sequence). The CDR3 runs 13 residues. CDR3 residues: CASSPTGVDEQFF. CDR3 sequence (DNA): TGTGCCAGCAGCCCGACAGGCGTCGATGAGCAGTTCTTC.

This clonotype occurred many times. The chain joins TRBV11-2 to TRBJ2-2; D gene uncertain. V shed 3 bases and J shed 3 bases, with 8 bases lying between them. Germline-derived CDR1 and CDR2 are SGHAT and FQNNGV. The CDR3 contains 14 residues. The CDR3 here is CASSFVTYTGELFF. Written as DNA, the CDR3 is TGTGCCAGCAGCTTTGTCACGTACACCGGGGAGCTGTTTTTT. Variable domain in full (rest from reference TRBV11-2 and TRBJ2-2): EAGVAQSPRYKIIEKRQSVAFWCNPISGHATLYWYQQILGQGPKLLIQFQNNGVVDDSQLPKDRFSAERLKGVDSTLKIQPAKLEDSAVYLCASSFVTYTGELFFGEGSRLTVL.

The table lists this clonotype with a few counts. The V call is TRBV5-5, the J call TRBJ2-5, with D tentatively TRBD1 (6 bases). The V gene's germline CDR1 is SGHKS and CDR2 YYEKEE (reference sequence). V gave up 7 bases and J gave up 0 bases, with 22 bases separating them. The CDR3 contains 17 residues. The CDR3 coding sequence is TGTGCCAGCGTATCCCAGAGAACAGGGACGTACCAAGAGACCCAGTACTTC. It codes for CASVSQRTGTYQETQYF.

The chain links TRBV29-1 to TRBJ2-1, with TRBD2 identical over 7 bases. Germline V gives CDR1 SQVTM, CDR2 ANQGSEA. After removal of 0 bases from V and 7 bases from J, the junction contained 9 bases not matched to a gene. This CDR3 has 15 amino acids. CDR3 DNA: TGCAGCGTTGAAGATCACCTAGCGGAAGGGAATGAGCAGTTCTTC. Translated, it gives CSVEDHLAEGNEQFF.

V and J are TRBV20-1 and TRBJ2-7; TRBD1 agrees at 10 bases. The germline CDR1 and CDR2 sequences are DFQATT and SNEGSKA (reference sequence). V lost 6 bases, J lost 6 bases, and 8 bases stayed unmatched. This CDR3 comprises 13 residues. Here the CDR3 reads CSARDRGGSEQYF. CDR3 in DNA: TGCAGTGCCCGGGACAGGGGAGGGAGCGAGCAGTACTTC.